The 18 T cell receptor beta chains reported below all come from one sample, sequenced in a study of cytomegalovirus exposure and HLA in healthy donors. PCR primers comprised 60 Vbeta and 13 Jbeta primers. Sequencing used immunoSEQ multiplex PCR; TCRdb keeps in-frame clones, though not all of them. The top ten clones hold 1% of a sample with some 120,000 clones, 80% of them seen once. The sample was PBMCs. These receptors were obtained from a human donor in good health.

This clone showed up just once. The genes are TRBV28 and TRBJ2-7; D not certain. CDR1 and CDR2 (germline): MDHEN, SYDVKM. V shed 4 bases and J shed 4 bases, with 14 bases lying between them. The CDR3 is 14 residues long. The CDR3 spells CASSSQSQVYEQYF. The CDR3 region has the DNA TGTGCCAGCAGTTCACAATCTCAGGTGTACGAGCAGTACTTC.

The chain uses TRBV9 and TRBJ2-3, with a tentative D call TRBD1 (7 bases). Germline V lookup: CDR1 SGDLS, CDR2 YYNGEE. The CDR3 spans 16 residues. V was cut by 3 bases and J by 9 bases, with 23 bases left in between. The CDR3 DNA follows: TGTGCCAGCAGCGCCCTGGACAGGACGGACGGAGGGACGCAGTATTTT. This gives the protein CASSALDRTDGGTQYF.

This clone showed up just a few times. The genes are TRBV29-1 and TRBJ2-1; 8 bases match TRBD2. Losses at the gene ends were 6 bases for V and 7 bases for J; bases not matched to a gene: 11. CDR3 length equals 14 residues. The germline gives CDR1 SQVTM, CDR2 ANQGSEA. CDR3 in amino acids: CSVGERGISNEQFF. DNA of the CDR3: TGCAGCGTGGGGGAGCGGGGGATATCAAATGAGCAGTTCTTC.

V is TRBV4-2 and J is TRBJ2-7; the D gene is possibly TRBD2 (6 bases). CDR1 is LGHNA and CDR2 is YNFKEQ in the germline V gene. V was shortened by 4 bases and J by 8 bases, with 15 bases between the two germline ends. The CDR3 length is 13 residues. As DNA, the CDR3 is TGTGCCAGCAGCCCCCGCGGGGTCTTCCAGCAGTACTTC. Amino acid sequence: CASSPRGVFQQYF.

The genes are TRBV4-3 and TRBJ2-5, with 8 positions matching TRBD2. Germline loops: CDR1 LGHNA, CDR2 YSLEER. The CDR3 length is 15 residues. After removal of 5 bases from V and 5 bases from J, the junction contained 10 bases not matched to a gene. The chain's CDR3 is CASSLQRGNRETQYF. The CDR3 region has the DNA TGCGCCAGCAGCTTACAGCGGGGGAACCGCGAGACCCAGTACTTC.

As DNA, the CDR3 is TGTGCCAGCAGTGAAGACAGGGCCTACGAGCAGTACTTC. Encoded protein: CASSEDRAYEQYF. The rearrangement links TRBV2 to TRBJ2-7; the D gene is possibly TRBD1 (6 bases). The germline CDR1 and CDR2 sequences are SNHLY and FYNNEI. The V and J ends lost 1 base and 2 bases respectively, with 6 bases between them. This CDR3 contains 13 residues.

This clone was counted only a few times. The chain links TRBV5-8 to TRBJ1-2; tentatively, D is TRBD1 (5 bases). Germline V lookup: CDR1 SGHTS, CDR2 YDEGEE. Trimming took off 7 bases at V and 0 bases at J, with 19 bases between the two ends. The CDR3 has 16 amino acids. Here the CDR3 reads CASSTSGAGANYGYTF. The CDR3 coding sequence is TGTGCCAGCTCAACTAGCGGGGCAGGAGCTAACTATGGCTACACCTTC.

This CDR3 is CASSYSRELGGYEQYF. The CDR3 DNA reads TGTGCCAGCAGTTACTCGCGCGAACTAGGGGGTTACGAGCAGTACTTC. V gene TRBV6-6 combines with J gene TRBJ2-7; possible D gene TRBD1, 6 bases. Trimming left V 0 bases short and J 4 bases short, with 16 bases between. Germline V CDR1 and CDR2: MNHNY, SVGAGI (reference sequence). The CDR3 loop spans 16 amino acids.

This clone was detected once. The rearrangement uses TRBV4-1 and TRBJ2-1; D is undetermined. The CDR3 has 16 amino acids. The germline CDR1 and CDR2 sequences are MGHRA and YSYEKL. Trimming pared 8 bases from V and 0 bases from J, leaving 17 bases between. The CDR3 DNA follows: TGCGCCAGCGCTGTTAGTCCCCCCATCTCCTACAATGAGCAGTTCTTC. Its protein is CASAVSPPISYNEQFF.

V is TRBV10-3 and J is TRBJ2-3; TRBD2 aligns across 7 bases. CDR1 and CDR2 (germline): ENHRY, SYGVKD. After removal of 6 bases from V and 2 bases from J, the junction contained 2 bases not matched to a gene. The CDR3 is 13 amino acids. CDR3 DNA sequence: TGTGCCATCAGGCTAGCGGACACAGATACGCAGTATTTT. This sequence encodes CAIRLADTDTQYF.

This clone has more than one count but fewer than ten. The V gene is TRBV27, the J gene TRBJ2-5; 8 nucleotides match TRBD2. The V gene's germline CDR1 is MNHEY and CDR2 SMNVEV (reference sequence). The V segment lost 4 bases and the J segment 0 bases; nucleotides outside the gene matches: 4. This CDR3 contains 15 residues. The CDR3 DNA sequence: TGTGCCAGCAGTTGGGGCGGGGGGTACCAAGAGACCCAGTACTTC. Its translation: CASSWGGGYQETQYF.

The rearrangement joins TRBV6-1 to TRBJ2-7; 13 bases match TRBD2. J was trimmed by 4 bases and V by 3 bases; bases with no gene match: 12. This CDR3 has 18 residues. The V gene's germline CDR1 is MNHNS and CDR2 SASEGT. CDR3 sequence reads: CASSDPRGTSGATYEQYF. The CDR3 DNA reads TGTGCCAGCAGTGACCCCCGGGGGACTAGCGGGGCGACGTACGAGCAGTACTTC.

This clone was counted only a few times. Different DNA sequences within this sample yield the same CDR3. The CDR3 protein is CASSLGAEAFF. The CDR3 DNA follows: TGCGCCAGCAGCTTAGGGGCTGAAGCTTTCTTT. The V and J genes are TRBV5-1 and TRBJ1-1; TRBD1 might be the D (5 bases). The CDR3 extends over 11 amino acids. In germline, CDR1 is SGHRS, CDR2 YFSETQ. The germline V and J ends were trimmed by 2 bases and 6 bases, with 5 bases remaining between them.

The chain links TRBV28 to TRBJ1-2, with 8 positions matching TRBD1. V trimming: 2 bases; J trimming: 5 bases; junction bases outside the gene matches: 1. This CDR3 contains 13 residues. Germline V CDR1 and CDR2: MDHEN, SYDVKM. DNA of the CDR3: TGTGCCAGCAGTTTAGGACAGGGTTATGGCTACACCTTC. It encodes CASSLGQGYGYTF.

The rearrangement joins TRBV5-4 to TRBJ2-3, with 10 bases lining up with TRBD1. Trimming cost V 1 base and J 3 bases; bases outside gene matches: 2. This CDR3 region has 15 residues. Per germline, CDR1 SGHNT and CDR2 YYREEE (reference sequence). CDR3 nucleotide sequence: TGTGCCAGCAGCTTGACGGGACAGGGGACAGATACGCAGTATTTT. Residues: CASSLTGQGTDTQYF.

The gene calls are TRBV4-2 and TRBJ2-3; D gene ambiguous. V was clipped by 0 bases and J by 0 bases, with 10 bases between them. The CDR3 contains 16 residues. Germline V gives CDR1 LGHNA, CDR2 YNFKEQ. The CDR3 nucleotides are TGTGCCAGCAGCCAAGATCAGGCCCGGAGCACAGATACGCAGTATTTT. This gives the protein CASSQDQARSTDTQYF.

The chain links TRBV28 to TRBJ1-5, with D maybe TRBD1 (5 bases). CDR1 is MDHEN and CDR2 is SYDVKM in the germline V gene. The V end was cut by 3 bases, the J end by 9 bases, with 12 bases between. CDR3 length: 13 residues. The CDR3 here is CASSFPRVLPQHF. The CDR3 nucleotides read TGTGCCAGCAGTTTCCCCAGGGTTTTGCCCCAGCATTTT.

This clone has a single count. This chain joins TRBV6-1 and TRBJ2-1; D ambiguous. The CDR3 consists of 12 residues. Germline values: CDR1 MNHNS, CDR2 SASEGT. V was pared by 11 bases and J by 4 bases, with 12 bases between. The DNA for the CDR3 is TGTGCCTCCTCCCCCCGTTACAATGAGCAGTTCTTC. Residues: CASSPRYNEQFF.